This is a list of T cell receptor beta chains from one sample in a study of regulatory T cells in long-lasting Graves disease. TCRdb passed the multiplex PCR reads through MiXCR, listing each CDR3 protein once. In the table there are 420,000 or so distinct CDR3 sequences, 15% to 20% of which are singletons. This sample also belongs to another study, concerning T cells in Graves' hyperthyroidism and ophthalmopathy.

Sequences were derived from peripheral blood mononuclear cells (PBMCs), sampled at new diagnosis, from a patient treated with antithyroid drugs. The receptors were sampled from a woman under 30 with Graves disease. Both conserved end residues are part of each CDR3.

>13|TRBV24-1
CATSPSNTGELFF
>15|TRBV28
CASSFEGSLNQPQHF
>15|TRBV6-5
CASSYTRAATDTQYF
>15|TRBV19
CANIRAGTGRETQYF
>13|TRBV9
CASSAKIGTEQFF
>14|TRBV10-3
CAIGARGSTDTQYF
>14|TRBV29-1
CSAVTDLTNTEAFF
>17|TRBV4-1
CASSQSGVGRALETQYF
>16|TRBV11-2
CASSPRQGRVSETQYF
>17|TRBV28
CASSLTRGLVGYNEQFF
>12|TRBV6-1
CAGGLGAYEQYF
>13|TRBV6-1
CASSGTGRYEQYF
>15|TRBV3-1
CASSQRNRDRREAFF
>14|TRBV20-1
CSAQIVGLENIQYF